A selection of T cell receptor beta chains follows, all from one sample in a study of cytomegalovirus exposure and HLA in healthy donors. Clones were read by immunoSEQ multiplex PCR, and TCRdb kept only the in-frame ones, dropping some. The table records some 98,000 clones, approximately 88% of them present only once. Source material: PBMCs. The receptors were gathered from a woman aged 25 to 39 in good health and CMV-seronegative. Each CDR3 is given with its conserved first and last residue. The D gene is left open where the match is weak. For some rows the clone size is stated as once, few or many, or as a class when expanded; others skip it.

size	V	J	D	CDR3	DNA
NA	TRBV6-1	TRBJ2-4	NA	CASSEASRWRVIQYF	TGTGCCAGCAGTGAAGCAAGCCGGTGGAGGGTCATTCAGTACTTC
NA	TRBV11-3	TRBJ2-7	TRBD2	CASSGTSGRDSYEQYF	TGTGCCAGCAGTGGGACTAGCGGGAGGGACTCCTACGAGCAGTACTTC
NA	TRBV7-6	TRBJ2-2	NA	CASSSKNQGIGELFF	TGTGCCAGCAGCTCAAAGAACCAGGGAATCGGGGAGCTGTTTTTT
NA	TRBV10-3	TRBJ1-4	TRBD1	CAIGKTGEGYPTNEKLFF	TGTGCCATCGGAAAGACAGGGGAGGGGTACCCAACTAATGAAAAACTGTTTTTT
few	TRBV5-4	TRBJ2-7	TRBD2	CASSPGLVYEQYF	TGTGCCAGCAGCCCCGGACTAGTCTACGAGCAGTACTTC
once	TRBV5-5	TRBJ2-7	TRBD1	CASREGQGSVSEQYF	TGTGCCAGCAGGGAGGGACAGGGGTCAGTCTCCGAGCAGTACTTC
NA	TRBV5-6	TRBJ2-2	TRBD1	CASSLGTAGELFF	TGTGCCAGCAGCCTGGGGACAGCCGGGGAGCTGTTTTTT
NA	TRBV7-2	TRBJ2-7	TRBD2	CASSSRGANEQYF	TGTGCCAGCAGCTCGCGGGGGGCGAACGAGCAGTACTTC
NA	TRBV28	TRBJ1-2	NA	CANSLSPRTGLNGYTF	TGTGCCAACAGTTTATCTCCTAGAACAGGGTTAAATGGCTACACCTTC
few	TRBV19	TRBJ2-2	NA	CASSNREWVLFF	TGTGCCAGTAGTAACAGGGAATGGGTGCTGTTTTTT
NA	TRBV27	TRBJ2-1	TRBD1	CASRILRDRGSNEQFF	TGTGCCAGCAGAATCCTCCGGGACAGGGGGTCAAATGAGCAGTTCTTC
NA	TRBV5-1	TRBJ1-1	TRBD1	CASSVTSQGAQDTEAFF	TGCGCCAGCAGCGTTACTTCACAGGGGGCTCAGGACACTGAAGCTTTCTTT
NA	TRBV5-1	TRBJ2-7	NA	CASSLAGGPSEQYF	TGCGCCAGCAGCCTGGCTGGAGGTCCGAGCGAGCAGTACTTC
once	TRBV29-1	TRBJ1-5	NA	CSARVSDQPQHF	TGCAGCGCCAGGGTATCGGATCAGCCCCAGCATTTT
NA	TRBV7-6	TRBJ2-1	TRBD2	CASSGGLAAGEQFF	TGTGCCAGCAGCGGGGGACTAGCGGCCGGAGAGCAGTTCTTC
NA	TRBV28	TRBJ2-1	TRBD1	CASSWGGGTGGNEQFF	TGTGCCAGCAGTTGGGGCGGCGGGACAGGGGGCAATGAGCAGTTCTTC
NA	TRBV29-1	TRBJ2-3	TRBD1	CSVDYHRDRGRTQYF	TGCAGCGTCGACTACCACCGGGACAGGGGGCGGACGCAGTATTTT
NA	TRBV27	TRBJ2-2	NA	CASSLRQKSGELFF	TGTGCCAGCAGTTTACGACAGAAATCCGGGGAGCTGTTTTTT
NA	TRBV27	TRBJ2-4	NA	CASSFGRTEGINIQYF	TGTGCCAGCAGTTTTGGGCGAACGGAAGGAATAAACATTCAGTACTTC
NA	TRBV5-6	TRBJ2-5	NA	CASRQGFFQETQYF	TGTGCCAGCAGGCAGGGGTTCTTCCAAGAGACCCAGTACTTC
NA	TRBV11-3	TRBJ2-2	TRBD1	CASSAGTGEVTGELFF	TGTGCCAGCAGCGCCGGGACAGGGGAAGTCACCGGGGAGCTGTTTTTT
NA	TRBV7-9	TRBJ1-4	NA	CASGGARHLNEKLFF	TGTGCCAGCGGAGGAGCACGGCATCTTAATGAAAAACTGTTTTTT
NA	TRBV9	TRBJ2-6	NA	CASSPETLWTGANVLTF	TGTGCCAGCAGCCCTGAGACTTTGTGGACTGGGGCCAACGTCCTGACTTTC
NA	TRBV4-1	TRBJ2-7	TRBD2	CASSQDPGGLWEQYF	TGCGCCAGCAGCCAAGATCCGGGGGGGTTATGGGAGCAGTACTTC
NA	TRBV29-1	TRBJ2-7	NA	CSVAAVQGGGEQYF	TGCAGCGTTGCGGCCGTGCAGGGGGGTGGCGAGCAGTACTTC
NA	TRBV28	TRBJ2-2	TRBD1	CASRATGTGYRELFF	TGTGCCAGCAGGGCAACCGGGACAGGGTATCGGGAGCTGTTTTTT
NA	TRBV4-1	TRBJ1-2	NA	CASSQEGGSNYGYTF	TGCGCCAGCAGCCAAGAGGGGGGATCCAACTATGGCTACACCTTC
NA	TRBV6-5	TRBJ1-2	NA	CASTLGAGNYGYTF	TGTGCCAGCACCCTAGGGGCCGGTAACTATGGCTACACCTTC
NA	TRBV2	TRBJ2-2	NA	CASSADITNTGELFF	TGTGCCAGCAGCGCCGACATAACCAACACCGGGGAGCTGTTTTTT
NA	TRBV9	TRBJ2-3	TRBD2	CASSVAGGYTDTQYF	TGTGCCAGCAGCGTAGCGGGAGGGTACACAGATACGCAGTATTTT
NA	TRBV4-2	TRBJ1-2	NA	CASSQDAGGPNYGYTF	TGTGCCAGCAGCCAAGATGCGGGAGGGCCAAACTATGGCTACACCTTC
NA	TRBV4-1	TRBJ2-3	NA	CASSQGTSDTQYF	TGCGCCAGCAGCCAAGGAACTTCAGATACGCAGTATTTT
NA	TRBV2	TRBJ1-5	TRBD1	CASNRGNQPQHF	TGTGCCAGCAACAGGGGTAATCAGCCCCAGCATTTT
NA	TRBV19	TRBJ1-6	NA	CASSEITGLGYNSPLHF	TGTGCCAGTAGTGAAATAACAGGGTTGGGGTATAATTCACCCCTCCACTTT
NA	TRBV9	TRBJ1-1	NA	CASSSLAGNTEAFF	TGTGCCAGCAGCTCACTCGCAGGTAACACTGAAGCTTTCTTT
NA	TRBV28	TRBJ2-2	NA	CASSPGGHGELFF	TGTGCCAGCAGTCCTGGAGGGCACGGGGAGCTGTTTTTT
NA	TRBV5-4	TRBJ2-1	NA	CASSRESGANEQFF	TGTGCCAGCAGCCGTGAATCAGGGGCCAATGAGCAGTTCTTC
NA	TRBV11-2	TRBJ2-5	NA	CASGLQVTQQETQYF	TGTGCCAGCGGACTTCAAGTGACCCAACAAGAGACCCAGTACTTC
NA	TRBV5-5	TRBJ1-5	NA	CASSLRGQPQHF	TGTGCCAGCAGCTTGCGGGGTCAGCCCCAGCATTTT
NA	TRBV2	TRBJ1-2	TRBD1	CASSGGTGRYGYTF	TGTGCCAGCAGTGGGGGGACAGGGCGCTATGGCTACACCTTC
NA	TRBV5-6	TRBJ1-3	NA	CASSSGIYSGNTIYF	TGTGCCAGCAGCTCAGGGATCTACTCTGGAAACACCATATATTTT
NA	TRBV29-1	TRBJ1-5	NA	CSVGAGGLSPQHF	TGCAGCGTGGGGGCAGGCGGGCTAAGCCCCCAGCATTTT